This is a list of T cell receptor beta chains from one sample in a study of CD8+ T cells in alopecia areata. Sequencing used immunoSEQ multiplex PCR; TCRdb keeps in-frame clones, though not all of them. The data show approximately 210,000 clones, approximately 56% seen once. This specimen was CD4+ T cells sorted from blood, taken at week 4, from a patient treated with tofacitinib. Every receptor here comes from a human donor with alopecia areata. The CDR3 runs from the conserved cysteine through the conserved F or W. The order of the fields is J gene, clone size, D gene, V gene, CDR3 DNA, CDR3 protein. D genes are given only for firm matches. Not every row has a clone size; where given, it reads once, few, many or a size class.

TRBJ1-2,-,TRBD1,TRBV4-3,TGCGCCAGCAGCCAAGCGAGGGGGCGGGGCTATGGCTACACCTTC,CASSQARGRGYGYTF
TRBJ2-3,once,-,TRBV2,TGTGCCAGCATGGGGGGACTCCCGGATACGCAGTATTTT,CASMGGLPDTQYF
TRBJ2-3,-,TRBD2,TRBV6-5,TGTGCCAGCAGGCGGGGGGATACGCAGTATTTT,CASRRGDTQYF
TRBJ2-6,-,-,TRBV29-1,TGCAGCACCGCCGGGACGGAATCCTCTGGGGCCAACGTCCTGACTTTC,CSTAGTESSGANVLTF
TRBJ2-3,-,-,TRBV29-1,TGCAGCGTTGACACGGGCAGTACAGATACGCAGTATTTT,CSVDTGSTDTQYF
TRBJ1-1,-,-,TRBV2,TGTGCCAGCAGTGTCAATGCGCGGACTGAAGCTTTCTTT,CASSVNARTEAFF
TRBJ2-3,-,TRBD1,TRBV29-1,TGCAGCGTTGCTTCAGACAGGGTCAACACAGATACGCAGTATTTT,CSVASDRVNTDTQYF
TRBJ1-1,-,TRBD1,TRBV30,TGTGCCTGGAGGGGGACAGGGAAAGCTTTCTTT,CAWRGTGKAFF
TRBJ2-3,few,TRBD2,TRBV4-1,TGCGCCAGCAGTCGGGGGGAGGCAGATACGCAGTATTTT,CASSRGEADTQYF
TRBJ1-4,-,-,TRBV29-1,TGCAGCGCGTTGTCGGGGACTAATGAAAAACTGTTTTTT,CSALSGTNEKLFF
TRBJ2-5,-,-,TRBV2,TGTGCCAGCAGTGATAGGAGGCAGCTACAAGAGACCCAGTACTTC,CASSDRRQLQETQYF